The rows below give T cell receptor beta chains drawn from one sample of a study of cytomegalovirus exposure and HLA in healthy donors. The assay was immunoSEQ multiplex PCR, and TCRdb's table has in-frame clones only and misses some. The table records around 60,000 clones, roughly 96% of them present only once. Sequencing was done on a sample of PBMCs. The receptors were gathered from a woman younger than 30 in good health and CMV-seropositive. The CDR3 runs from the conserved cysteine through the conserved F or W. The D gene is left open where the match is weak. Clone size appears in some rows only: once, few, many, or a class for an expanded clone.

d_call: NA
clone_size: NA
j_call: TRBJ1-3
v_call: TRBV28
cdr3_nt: TGTGCCAGCAGTTTTCAAGGACTCTCTGGAAACACCATATATTTT
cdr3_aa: CASSFQGLSGNTIYF

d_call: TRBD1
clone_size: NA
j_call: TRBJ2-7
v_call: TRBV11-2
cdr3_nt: TGTGCCAGCAGCTTAGATGGGGACAGGTTAGGGGGGCTTTACGAGCAGTACTTC
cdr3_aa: CASSLDGDRLGGLYEQYF

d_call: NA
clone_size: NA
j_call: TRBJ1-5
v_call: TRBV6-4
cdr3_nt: TGTGCCAGCAGTGCTGAAGTCGGTCAGCCCCAGCATTTT
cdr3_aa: CASSAEVGQPQHF

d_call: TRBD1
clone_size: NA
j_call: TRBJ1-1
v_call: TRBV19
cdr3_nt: TGTGCCAGTAGTATAGATCCGGATTACCAAGGGACAGCCTTTAACACTGAAGCTTTCTTT
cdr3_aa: CASSIDPDYQGTAFNTEAFF

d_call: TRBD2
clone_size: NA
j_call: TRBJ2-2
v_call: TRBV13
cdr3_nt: TGTGCCAGCAGCTTACCTGGACTAGCCGACACCGGGGAGCTGTTTTTT
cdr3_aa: CASSLPGLADTGELFF

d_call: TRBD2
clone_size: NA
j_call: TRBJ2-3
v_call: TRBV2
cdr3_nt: TGTGCCAGCAGTGCTCGGCTAGCGGGAGCTGATACGCAGTATTTT
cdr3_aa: CASSARLAGADTQYF

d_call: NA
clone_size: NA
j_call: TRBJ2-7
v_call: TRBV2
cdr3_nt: TGTGCCAGCAGTGAAGAGAGCTACGAGCAGTACTTC
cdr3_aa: CASSEESYEQYF

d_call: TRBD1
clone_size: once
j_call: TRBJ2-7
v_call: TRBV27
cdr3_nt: TGTGCCAGCAGTTCCGGGACAGGGCGCTACGAGCAGTACTTC
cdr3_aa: CASSSGTGRYEQYF

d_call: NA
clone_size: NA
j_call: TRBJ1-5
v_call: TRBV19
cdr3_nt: TGTGCCAGTGCAGTTTTTAGCAATCAGCCCCAGCATTTT
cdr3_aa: CASAVFSNQPQHF

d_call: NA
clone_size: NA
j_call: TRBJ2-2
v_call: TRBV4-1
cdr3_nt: TGCGCCAGCAGCCAAGTGCTAGCAGCCACCGGGGAGCTGTTTTTT
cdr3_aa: CASSQVLAATGELFF